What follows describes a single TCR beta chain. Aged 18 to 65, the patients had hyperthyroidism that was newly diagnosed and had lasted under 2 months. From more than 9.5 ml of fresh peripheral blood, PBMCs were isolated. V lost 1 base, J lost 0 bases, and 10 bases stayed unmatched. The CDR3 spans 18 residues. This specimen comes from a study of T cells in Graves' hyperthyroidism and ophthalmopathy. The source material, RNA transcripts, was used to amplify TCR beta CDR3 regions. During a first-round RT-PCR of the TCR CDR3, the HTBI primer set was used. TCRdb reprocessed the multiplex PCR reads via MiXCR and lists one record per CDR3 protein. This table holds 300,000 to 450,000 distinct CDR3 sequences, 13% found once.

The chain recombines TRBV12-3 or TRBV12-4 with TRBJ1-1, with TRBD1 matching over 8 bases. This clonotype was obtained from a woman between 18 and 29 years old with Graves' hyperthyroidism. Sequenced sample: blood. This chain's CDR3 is CASSLEGSGGFMNTEAFF. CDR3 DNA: TGTGCCAGCAGTTTAGAAGGGTCAGGGGGCTTCATGAACACTGAAGCTTTCTTT.